This T cell receptor (beta chain) was captured by sequencing in a study of CD8+ T cells in alopecia areata. Whole-study results and caveats: Alopecia totalis/universalis scalp especially showed more expanded CD8+ clones than normal scalp. Whereas mice showed it more clearly, TCR sharing across patients was murkier, possibly because of HLA.

TCR sequencing used cDNA made by reverse transcription of extracted RNA. Assay used: immunoSEQ multiplex PCR; TCRdb lists only in-frame clones, some missing. The sample lists fewer than 150,000 clones, less than 80% occurring once. Sorting separated CD4+ and CD8+ T cells out of PBMCs. CDR3 length: 13 residues. Trimming removed 7 bases at V and 2 bases at J, with 13 bases between. Germline V gene data show CDR1 as SQVTM and CDR2 as ANQGSEA. Points on this clone: Its antigen is unknown.

V usage is TRBV29-1 and J usage is TRBJ2-3; D gene uncertain. What was sequenced was CD4+ T cells sorted from blood. The receptor was derived from a human donor in good health. CDR3 coding DNA: TGCAGCGCCGAACGGAGCTACACAGATACGCAGTATTTT. Translated, it gives CSAERSYTDTQYF.